This T cell receptor beta chain was sequenced in a study of blood T cell repertoires in COVID-19. Seattle participants joined during active infection and were tracked over time. Some clones are missing from TCRdb's copy, which holds only in-frame ones; the method was immunoSEQ multiplex PCR. The sample shows approximately 70,000 clones, roughly 90% of them seen only once. V lost 2 bases and J lost 4, with 14 bases in between. Germline CDR1 reads MNHEY; CDR2 reads SMNVEV (reference sequence). This CDR3 is 16 amino acids long. The TCR originated in a man aged 35 to 55 with COVID-19, enrolled during active disease. The V call is TRBV27, the J call TRBJ2-2, with D perhaps TRBD2 (5 bases). What was sequenced was peripheral blood. In DNA, the CDR3 is TGTGCCAGCAGTTTAGACACCGGGAAAGGCACCGGGGAGCTGTTTTTT. Encoded protein: CASSLDTGKGTGELFF.